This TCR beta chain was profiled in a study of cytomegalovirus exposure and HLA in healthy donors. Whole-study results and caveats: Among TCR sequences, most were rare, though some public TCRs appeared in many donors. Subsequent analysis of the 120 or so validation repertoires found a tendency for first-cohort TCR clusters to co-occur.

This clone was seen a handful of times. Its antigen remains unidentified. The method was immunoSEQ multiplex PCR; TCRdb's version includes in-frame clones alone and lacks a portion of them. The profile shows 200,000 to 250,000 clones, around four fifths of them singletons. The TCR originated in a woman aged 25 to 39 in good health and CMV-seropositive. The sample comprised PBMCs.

CDR3 in DNA: TGCGCCAGCAGTGATCCTAGCAAGGAACCATCGGTGCAGTACTTC. This encodes CASSDPSKEPSVQYF. The chain uses TRBV10-1 and TRBJ2-7, with a possible D match to TRBD2 (5 bases). CDR1 is WNHNN and CDR2 is SYGVQD in the germline V gene (reference sequence). The CDR3 runs to 15 residues. Trimming removed 3 bases at V and 9 bases at J, with 21 bases between.